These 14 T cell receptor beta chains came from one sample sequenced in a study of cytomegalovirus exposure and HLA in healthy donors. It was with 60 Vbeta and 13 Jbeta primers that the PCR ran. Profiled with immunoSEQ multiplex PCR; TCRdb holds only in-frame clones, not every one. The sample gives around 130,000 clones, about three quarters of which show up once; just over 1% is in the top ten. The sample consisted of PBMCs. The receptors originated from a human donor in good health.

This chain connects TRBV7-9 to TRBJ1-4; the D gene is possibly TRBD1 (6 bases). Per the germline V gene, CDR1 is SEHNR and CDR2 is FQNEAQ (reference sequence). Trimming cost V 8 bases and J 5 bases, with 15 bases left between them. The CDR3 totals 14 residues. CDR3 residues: CASEPDSGNEKLFF. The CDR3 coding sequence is TGTGCCAGCGAACCGGACAGTGGAAATGAAAAACTGTTTTTT.

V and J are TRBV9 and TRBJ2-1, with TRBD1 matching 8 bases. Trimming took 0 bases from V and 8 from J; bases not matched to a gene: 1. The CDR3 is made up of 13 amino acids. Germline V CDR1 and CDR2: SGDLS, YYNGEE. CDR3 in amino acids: CASSVVDRDEQFF. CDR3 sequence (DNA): TGTGCCAGCAGCGTAGTGGACAGGGATGAGCAGTTCTTC. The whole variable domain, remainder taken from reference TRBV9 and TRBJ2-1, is DSGVTQTPKHLITATGQRVTLRCSPRSGDLSVYWYQQSLDQGLQFLIQYYNGEERAKGNILERFSAQQFPDLHSELNLSSLELGDSALYFCASSVVDRDEQFFGPGTRLTVL.

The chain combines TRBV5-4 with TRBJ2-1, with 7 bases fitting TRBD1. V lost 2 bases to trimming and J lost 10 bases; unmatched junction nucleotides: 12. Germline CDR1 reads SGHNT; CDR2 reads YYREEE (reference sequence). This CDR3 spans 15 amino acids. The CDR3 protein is CASSLGFEGAREQFF. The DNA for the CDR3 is TGTGCCAGCAGCTTAGGGTTCGAGGGGGCGCGGGAGCAGTTCTTC.

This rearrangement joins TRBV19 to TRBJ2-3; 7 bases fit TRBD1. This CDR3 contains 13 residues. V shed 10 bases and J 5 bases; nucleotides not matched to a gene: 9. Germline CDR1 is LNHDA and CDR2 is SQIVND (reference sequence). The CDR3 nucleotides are TGTGCCACCCGGGACAGTCTGGGAGATACGCAGTATTTT. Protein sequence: CATRDSLGDTQYF.

The CDR3 reads CASSAGLQQNNEQFF. The CDR3 DNA sequence: TGTGCCAGCAGTGCCGGTCTCCAACAGAACAATGAGCAGTTCTTC. The rearrangement uses TRBV2 and TRBJ2-1; the D is unclear. The V end lost 4 bases, the J end lost 5 bases, and 15 bases lay between the germline ends. Germline V gene data show CDR1 as SNHLY and CDR2 as FYNNEI. There are 15 residues in the CDR3.

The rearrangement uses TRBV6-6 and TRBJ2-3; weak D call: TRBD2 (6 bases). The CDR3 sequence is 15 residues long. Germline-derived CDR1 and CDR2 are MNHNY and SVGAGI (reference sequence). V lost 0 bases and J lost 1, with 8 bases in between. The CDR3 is CASSYSSGGTDTQYF. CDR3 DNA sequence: TGTGCCAGCAGTTACTCTTCGGGGGGCACAGATACGCAGTATTTT.

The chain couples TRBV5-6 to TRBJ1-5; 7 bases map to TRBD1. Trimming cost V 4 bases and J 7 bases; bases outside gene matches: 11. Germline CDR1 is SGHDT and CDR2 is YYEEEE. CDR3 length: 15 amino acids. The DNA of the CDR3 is TGTGCCAGCAGCCAATCCGACAGGGACACACAGCCCCAGCATTTT. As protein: CASSQSDRDTQPQHF.

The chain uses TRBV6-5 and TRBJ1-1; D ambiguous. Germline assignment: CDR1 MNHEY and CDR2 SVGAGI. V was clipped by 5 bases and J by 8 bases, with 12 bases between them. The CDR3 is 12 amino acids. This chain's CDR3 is CASSRTAQEAFF. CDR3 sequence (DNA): TGTGCCAGCAGTCGAACAGCTCAAGAAGCTTTCTTT.

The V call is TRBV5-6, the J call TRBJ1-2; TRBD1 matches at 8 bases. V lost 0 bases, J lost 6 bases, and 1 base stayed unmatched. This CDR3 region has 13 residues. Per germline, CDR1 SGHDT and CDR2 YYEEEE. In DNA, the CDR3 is TGTGCCAGCAGCTTGGACAGGGGGAATGGCTACACCTTC. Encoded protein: CASSLDRGNGYTF.

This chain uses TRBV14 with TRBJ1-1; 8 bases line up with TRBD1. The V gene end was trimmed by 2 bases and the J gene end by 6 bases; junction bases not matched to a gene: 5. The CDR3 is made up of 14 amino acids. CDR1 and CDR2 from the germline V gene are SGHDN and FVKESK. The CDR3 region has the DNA TGTGCCAGCAGCCAACACAGGGGGTCCTCTGAAGCTTTCTTT. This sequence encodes CASSQHRGSSEAFF. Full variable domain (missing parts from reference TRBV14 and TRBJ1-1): EAGVTQFPSHSVIEKGQTVTLRCDPISGHDNLYWYRRVMGKEIKFLLHFVKESKQDESGMPNNRFLAERTGGTYSTLKVQPAELEDSGVYFCASSQHRGSSEAFFGQGTRLTVV.

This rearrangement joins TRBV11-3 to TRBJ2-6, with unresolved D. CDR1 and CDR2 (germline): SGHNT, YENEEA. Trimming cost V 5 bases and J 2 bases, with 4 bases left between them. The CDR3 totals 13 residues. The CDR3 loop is CASSVTGANVLTF. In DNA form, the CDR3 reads TGTGCCAGCAGCGTAACTGGGGCCAACGTCCTGACTTTC.

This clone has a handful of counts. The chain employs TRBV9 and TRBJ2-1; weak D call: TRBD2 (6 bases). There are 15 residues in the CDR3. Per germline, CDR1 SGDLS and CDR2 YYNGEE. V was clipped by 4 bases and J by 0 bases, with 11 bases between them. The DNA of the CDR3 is TGTGCCAGCAGCCCCGGGGGTAACTCCTACAATGAGCAGTTCTTC. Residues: CASSPGGNSYNEQFF.

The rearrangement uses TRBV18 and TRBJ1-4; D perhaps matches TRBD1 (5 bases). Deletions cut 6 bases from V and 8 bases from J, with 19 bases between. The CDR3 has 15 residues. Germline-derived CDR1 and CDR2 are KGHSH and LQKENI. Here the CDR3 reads CASSQRQTLSEKLFF. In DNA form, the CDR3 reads TGTGCCAGCTCCCAGAGACAGACCCTTTCCGAAAAACTGTTTTTT.

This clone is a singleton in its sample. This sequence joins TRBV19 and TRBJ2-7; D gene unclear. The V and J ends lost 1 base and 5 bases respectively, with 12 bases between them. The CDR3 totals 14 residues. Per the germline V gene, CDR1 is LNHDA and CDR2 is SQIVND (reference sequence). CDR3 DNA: TGTGCCAGTAGTATAGGCCCCCAAGAGCACGAGCAGTACTTC. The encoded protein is CASSIGPQEHEQYF.